Listed here are 20 T cell receptor beta chains from one sample, sequenced in a study of CD4+ T cells in melanoma (dated by TCRdb to 2021 to 2024). Receptor amplification or capture employed the immunoSEQ multiplex PCR assay. What TCRdb holds here is the immuneACCESS table cut down to in-frame rearrangements. Part of the clones is not present; checked against another copy, under half of the missing clones reflect an unresolved V gene, and the others are unexplained. A total of 17,000 or so clones appear in this sample, approximately 83% of them only once. Clones ranked in the top ten supply roughly 5% of the sample. The sequenced material came from cells from a culture (not recorded whether cultured in vitro). The receptors originated from a human donor with melanoma.

This sequence joins TRBV6-5 and TRBJ2-1; D is uncertain. With 6 bases removed from V and 2 bases from J, the gap between germline ends came to 14 bases. The CDR3 extends over 15 amino acids. Germline V gene sequence: CDR1 MNHEY, CDR2 SVGAGI. The chain's CDR3 is CASRTGPQAYNEQFF. For the CDR3, the DNA is TGTGCCAGCAGGACCGGGCCTCAGGCCTACAATGAGCAGTTCTTC.

The chain carries TRBV6-5 and TRBJ1-4; 8 bases fit TRBD1. The CDR3 sequence is 16 residues long. Unmatched junction bases numbered 10, after V lost 3 bases and J lost 7 bases. CDR1 and CDR2 from the germline V gene are MNHEY and SVGAGI. CDR3 nucleotide sequence: TGTGCCAGCAGTTATGACGTGGGACAGGCACGTGAAAAACTGTTTTTT. Protein: CASSYDVGQAREKLFF.

The gene calls are TRBV5-1 and TRBJ2-3; 11 nucleotides agree with TRBD2. The CDR3 contains 16 residues. Germline-derived CDR1 and CDR2 are SGHRS and YFSETQ. V dropped 4 bases and J dropped 4; count of bases not matched to a gene: 8. Written as DNA, the CDR3 is TGCGCCAGCAGCACTAATAGCGGGGGGGCCTCAGATACGCAGTATTTT. This codes for CASSTNSGGASDTQYF.

The rearrangement joins TRBV6-5 to TRBJ2-7, with no clear D. CDR1 and CDR2 (germline): MNHEY, SVGAGI. V lost 2 bases to trimming and J lost 6 bases, with 20 bases between them. CDR3 length: 16 residues. The DNA of the CDR3 is TGTGCCAGCAGTTACGTCCCTGCCGCCGGTAGGCGCGAGCAGTACTTC. It specifies CASSYVPAAGRREQYF.

The rearrangement uses TRBV18 and TRBJ2-7; maybe TRBD1 (5 bases). Germline-derived CDR1 and CDR2 are KGHSH and LQKENI. This CDR3 is 13 amino acids long. Trimming pared 1 base from V and 2 bases from J, leaving 6 bases between. CDR3 loop: CASSPRQTYEQYF. The CDR3 bases are TGTGCCAGCTCACCACGACAGACCTACGAGCAGTACTTC.

The gene calls are TRBV30 and TRBJ2-5; no clear D gene. This CDR3 has 12 amino acids. V lost 0 bases to trimming and J lost 5 bases, with 7 bases between them. Germline V gives CDR1 GTSNPN, CDR2 SVGIG (reference sequence). For the CDR3, the DNA is TGTGCCTGGAGTGTCTCTGCTGAGACCCAGTACTTC. Translating gives CAWSVSAETQYF.

This rearrangement joins TRBV4-1 to TRBJ1-2, with D possibly being TRBD1 (6 bases). From germline, CDR1 is MGHRA and CDR2 YSYEKL. The V gene lost 5 bases and the J gene lost 0 bases, with 13 bases spanning the gap. The CDR3 loop spans 15 amino acids. CDR3 in amino acids: CASSIWDNPNYGYTF. CDR3 in DNA: TGCGCCAGCAGCATATGGGACAACCCTAACTATGGCTACACCTTC.

The chain has TRBV5-1 and TRBJ2-2; D uncertain. In germline, CDR1 is SGHRS, CDR2 YFSETQ. V dropped 0 bases and J dropped 0 bases, with 9 bases sitting between them. CDR3 length equals 16 residues. CDR3 nucleotides: TGCGCCAGCAGCTTGGGATCGAGTTCGAACACCGGGGAGCTGTTTTTT. Its translation: CASSLGSSSNTGELFF.

The CDR3 protein is CASSRGPSDQPQHF. The CDR3 bases are TGTGCCAGCTCACGGGGGCCTTCGGATCAGCCCCAGCATTTT. The rearrangement uses TRBV18 and TRBJ1-5; D perhaps matches TRBD1 (6 bases). Germline-derived CDR1 and CDR2 are KGHSH and LQKENI. The CDR3 extends over 14 amino acids. V was cut by 4 bases and J by 5 bases, with 12 bases left in between.

The chain is built from TRBV11-3 and TRBJ2-1, with D possibly TRBD2 on 6 matching bases. Germline V gene data show CDR1 as SGHNT and CDR2 as YENEEA. The CDR3 consists of 16 residues. V was clipped by 5 bases and J by 10 bases, with 24 bases between them. CDR3 loop: CASSPSRLADSGEQFF. The CDR3 DNA sequence: TGTGCCAGCAGCCCGTCGCGTTTAGCGGACTCAGGCGAGCAGTTCTTC.

This chain links TRBV4-1 with TRBJ1-2; TRBD1 might be the D (6 bases). V was clipped by 4 bases and J by 4 bases, with 16 bases between them. Per the germline V gene, CDR1 is MGHRA and CDR2 is YSYEKL. The CDR3 contains 15 residues. The CDR3 is CASSPGVQGPYGYTF. DNA of the CDR3: TGCGCCAGCAGCCCTGGTGTTCAGGGGCCCTATGGCTACACCTTC.

The chain employs TRBV5-1 and TRBJ2-7; a possible D gene is TRBD2 (5 bases). The V end was cut by 4 bases, the J end by 2 bases, with 16 bases between. Germline CDR1 SGHRS, CDR2 YFSETQ. The length of the CDR3 is 15 residues. The DNA of the CDR3 is TGCGCCAGCAGCCGGACTTCAGTAGCCCCCTACGAGCAGTACTTC. Protein sequence: CASSRTSVAPYEQYF.

The rearrangement links TRBV7-3 to TRBJ2-2, with 7 bases fitting TRBD1. Germline V gene sequence: CDR1 SGHTA, CDR2 FQGTGA. The V segment lost 5 bases and the J segment 6 bases; nucleotides outside the gene matches: 6. CDR3 length equals 14 residues. The CDR3 reads CASSATGAPGELFF. DNA of the CDR3: TGTGCCAGCAGCGCAACAGGGGCGCCCGGGGAGCTGTTTTTT.

The gene calls are TRBV5-1 and TRBJ2-7; TRBD1 matches 12 bases. The CDR3 loop spans 14 amino acids. Trimming removed 4 bases from V and 3 bases from J; junction bases left unmatched: 2. Germline V lookup: CDR1 SGHRS, CDR2 YFSETQ. In nucleotides, the CDR3 is TGCGCCAGCAGCCGGGACAGGGGGCACTACGAGCAGTACTTC. As protein: CASSRDRGHYEQYF.

The gene calls are TRBV25-1 and TRBJ2-1; TRBD2 aligns across 12 bases. The CDR3 has 14 residues. With V trimmed by 9 bases and J by 6 bases, 6 bases remained unmatched. In germline, CDR1 is MGHDK, CDR2 SYGVNS. CDR3 in DNA: TGTGCCAGTTCCCCTAGCGGGGGGGGCAATGAGCAGTTCTTC. It yields the protein CASSPSGGGNEQFF.

This clone was picked up a small number of times. The chain carries TRBV2 and TRBJ2-3; 9 bases are shared with TRBD2. Germline V gene sequence: CDR1 SNHLY, CDR2 FYNNEI. The CDR3 extends over 15 amino acids. Germline trimming cut 2 bases from V and 8 bases from J; bases unmatched to any gene: 8. The CDR3: CASSEMRGGPATQYF. The CDR3 DNA reads as TGTGCCAGCAGTGAAATGCGGGGGGGGCCCGCTACGCAGTATTTT.

The rearrangement joins TRBV6-1 to TRBJ1-5; D may be TRBD1 (5 bases). In germline, CDR1 is MNHNS, CDR2 SASEGT. With 4 bases removed from V and 2 bases from J, the gap between germline ends came to 15 bases. This CDR3 is built from 16 residues. The CDR3 DNA reads as TGTGCCAGCAGTGTGAACTGGGGCGGTGGCAATCAGCCCCAGCATTTT. Translated: CASSVNWGGGNQPQHF.

The chain joins TRBV27 to TRBJ2-4; TRBD1 is a possible D gene (5 bases). Germline-derived CDR1 and CDR2 are MNHEY and SMNVEV (reference sequence). This CDR3 contains 15 residues. V lost 5 bases to trimming and J lost 2 bases, with 13 bases between them. This chain's CDR3 is CASSPIDRSKNIQYF. DNA of the CDR3: TGTGCCAGCAGTCCGATCGACAGATCCAAAAACATTCAGTACTTC.

V is TRBV7-2 and J is TRBJ2-2; a possible D gene is TRBD1 (7 bases). The CDR3 extends over 15 amino acids. Trimming left V 5 bases short and J 4 bases short, with 14 bases between. The germline V gene has CDR1 SGHTA and CDR2 FQGNSA. DNA for the CDR3: TGTGCCAGCAGCCCCCGACAGGGAGGCACCGGGGAGCTGTTTTTT. It translates to CASSPRQGGTGELFF.

The chain recombines TRBV10-3 with TRBJ2-1; D call uncertain. The CDR3 extends over 11 amino acids. Germline loops: CDR1 ENHRY, CDR2 SYGVKD. The V and J ends lost 4 bases and 7 bases respectively, with 5 bases between them. In nucleotides, the CDR3 is TGTGCCATCAGTGCCGGGAATGAGCAGTTCTTC. Translation: CAISAGNEQFF.